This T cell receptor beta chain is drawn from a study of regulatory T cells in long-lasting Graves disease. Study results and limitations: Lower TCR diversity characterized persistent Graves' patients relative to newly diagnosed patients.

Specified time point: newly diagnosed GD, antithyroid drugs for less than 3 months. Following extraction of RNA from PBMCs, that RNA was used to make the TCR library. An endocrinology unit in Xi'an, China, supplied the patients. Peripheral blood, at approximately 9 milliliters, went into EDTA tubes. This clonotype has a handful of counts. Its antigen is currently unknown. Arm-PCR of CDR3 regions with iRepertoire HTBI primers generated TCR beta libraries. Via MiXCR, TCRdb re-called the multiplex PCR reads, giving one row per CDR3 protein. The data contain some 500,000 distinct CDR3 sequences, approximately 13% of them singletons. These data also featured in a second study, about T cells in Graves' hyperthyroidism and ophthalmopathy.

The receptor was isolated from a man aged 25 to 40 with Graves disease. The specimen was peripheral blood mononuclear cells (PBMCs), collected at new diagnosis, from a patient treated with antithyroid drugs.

CDR3 loop: CASSQARRGGGRAFF. Here the CDR3 DNA reads TGTGCCAGCAGCCAAGCCCGGCGGGGGGGCGGTAGGGCTTTCTTT. V and J are TRBV3-1 and TRBJ1-1; D perhaps matches TRBD1 (6 bases). Germline V gene data show CDR1 as LGHDT and CDR2 as YNNKEL (reference sequence). This CDR3 is built from 15 residues. Trimming took off 1 base at V and 11 bases at J, with 20 bases between the two ends.